The 24 T cell receptor beta chains in this list originate from one sample, sequenced in a study of T cells after posttransplantation cyclophosphamide. A marrow graft followed busulfan-fludarabine conditioning, with cyclophosphamide on days +3 and +4. This table comes from immunoSEQ multiplex PCR, and its TCRdb copy is limited to in-frame clones, with some not included. The data hold about 4,100 clones, with 75% to 80% observed a single time. This specimen consisted of PBMCs, obtained about 4 weeks after a stem cell transplant with posttransplant cyclophosphamide. These receptors originate from a male patient aged 50 or older who received an allogeneic stem cell transplant from an unrelated donor, was CMV-positive, and had acute GVHD only. Some T cells may arise from the graft donor.

The rearrangement links TRBV13 to TRBJ2-7; D unclear. V dropped 7 bases and J dropped 1 base, with 8 bases sitting between them. CDR1 is PRHDT, CDR2 FYEKMQ, per germline (reference sequence). The CDR3 loop spans 12 amino acids. The CDR3 region is CASTIGSYEQYF. The CDR3 nucleotides are TGTGCCAGCACCATCGGGTCCTACGAGCAGTACTTC. The variable domain in full, completed from reference TRBV13 and TRBJ2-7, reads AAGVIQSPRHLIKEKRETATLKCYPIPRHDTVYWYQQGPGQDPQFLISFYEKMQSDKGSIPDRFSAQQFSDYHSELNMSSLELGDSALYFCASTIGSYEQYFGPGTRLTVT.

About this clone: Germline and junction disagree at one end, which may indicate a read error. V is TRBV18 and J is TRBJ2-1, with D perhaps TRBD1 (6 bases). The germline V gene encodes CDR1 KGHSH and CDR2 LQKENI. The CDR3 has 13 amino acids. As DNA, the CDR3 is TGTGCCGGCTCATCAATAGAGGGGGATGAGCAGTTCTTC. Translated, it gives CAGSSIEGDEQFF. The whole variable domain, filled in from reference TRBV18 and TRBJ2-1, reads NAGVMQNPRHLVRRRGQEARLRCSPMKGHSHVYWYRQLPEEGLKFMVYLQKENIIDESGMPKERFSAEFPKEGPSILRIQQVVRGDSAAYFCAGSSIEGDEQFFGPGTRLTVL.

CDR3 nucleotide sequence: TGTGCCATCAGACAGGGAAGCTCCTATAATTCACCCCTCCACTTT. It is translated as CAIRQGSSYNSPLHF. The gene calls are TRBV10-3 and TRBJ1-6, with a tentative D call TRBD1 (6 bases). Trimming removed 6 bases at V and 0 bases at J, with 9 bases between. CDR3 length: 15 residues. Germline V gene lookup returns CDR1 ENHRY and CDR2 SYGVKD.

This rearrangement joins TRBV16 to TRBJ2-7, with 10 bases matching TRBD2. V trimming: 3 bases; J trimming: 1 base; junction bases outside the gene matches: 6. Germline values: CDR1 KGHSY, CDR2 FQNENV. The CDR3 loop spans 16 amino acids. CDR3 nucleotide sequence: TGTGCCAGCAGCCATTTTAAAGCGGGAGGGTCCTACGAGCAGTACTTC. Encoded protein: CASSHFKAGGSYEQYF.

The table lists this clone with a few counts. The rearrangement uses TRBV5-4 and TRBJ2-1, with TRBD2 identical over 10 bases. The germline CDR1 and CDR2 sequences are SGHNT and YYREEE (reference sequence). V lost 4 bases to trimming and J lost 9 bases; unmatched junction nucleotides: 16. There are 17 residues in the CDR3. In DNA form, the CDR3 reads TGTGCCAGCAGCCGCACGGCTAGCGGGGGCCCCGTAGGTGAGCAGTTCTTC. Translating it yields CASSRTASGGPVGEQFF.

This chain links TRBV7-3 with TRBJ2-3; 14 bases are a match to TRBD2. V shed 4 bases and J 1 base; nucleotides not matched to a gene: 7. The length of the CDR3 is 18 residues. CDR1 and CDR2 from the germline V gene are SGHTA and FQGTGA. The CDR3 loop reads CASSSGLAGGLGTDTQYF. DNA of the CDR3: TGTGCCAGCAGCTCCGGACTAGCGGGAGGATTGGGCACAGATACGCAGTATTTT.

The V call is TRBV6-6, the J call TRBJ1-4; D is uncertain. This CDR3 region has 16 residues. Per the germline V gene, CDR1 is MNHNY and CDR2 is SVGAGI (reference sequence). The V end lost 6 bases, the J end lost 7 bases, and 21 bases lay between the germline ends. As DNA, the CDR3 is TGTGCCAGCAGCCCCCCCCCGAGTGGCCGCGGTGAAAAACTGTTTTTT. Residues: CASSPPPSGRGEKLFF.

The V and J genes are TRBV11-3 and TRBJ2-4; 7 bases are shared with TRBD1. CDR1 and CDR2 from the germline V gene are SGHNT and YENEEA. Trimming at V came to 3 bases and at J to 3 bases, leaving 5 bases not matched to a gene. CDR3 size: 15 residues. For the CDR3, the DNA is TGTGCCAGCAGCTTCCTCTCAGGGGGCAAAAACATTCAGTACTTC. Its translation: CASSFLSGGKNIQYF.

The chain recombines TRBV30 with TRBJ1-6; TRBD1 might be the D (5 bases). Germline CDR1 GTSNPN, CDR2 SVGIG (reference sequence). The CDR3 covers 13 residues. V lost 6 bases, J lost 0 bases, and 6 bases lay in between. CDR3 sequence: CACDSSYNSPLHF. The CDR3 DNA sequence: TGTGCCTGTGACAGCTCCTATAATTCACCCCTCCACTTT.

The sample holds a few counts of this clone. One end of the junction is discordant with germline, which a read error may explain. The genes are TRBV10-3 and TRBJ1-2; D not resolved. The CDR3 loop spans 14 amino acids. CDR1 is ENHRY, CDR2 SYGVKD, per germline. The CDR3 sequence: CASSYSVVNYGYTF. The CDR3 coding sequence is TGTGCCAGCAGTTACTCCGTGGTAAACTATGGCTACACCTTC.

The chain couples TRBV4-3 to TRBJ2-1, with 10 bases aligning to TRBD2. Per germline, CDR1 LGHNA and CDR2 YSLEER. The CDR3 is 17 residues long. V dropped 1 base and J dropped 4; count of bases not matched to a gene: 7. CDR3 residues: CASSQGLGLAIYNEQFF. The DNA of the CDR3 is TGCGCCAGCAGCCAAGGGTTGGGACTAGCGATTTACAATGAGCAGTTCTTC.

This clone was counted a few times. The chain employs TRBV7-9 and TRBJ2-4; 8 bases map to TRBD2. V shed 1 base and J 5 bases; nucleotides not matched to a gene: 1. Germline values: CDR1 SEHNR, CDR2 FQNEAQ (reference sequence). The length of the CDR3 is 14 residues. Written as DNA, the CDR3 is TGTGCCAGCAGCTTAGGGCGGGGGGAAAACATTCAGTACTTC. Amino acid sequence: CASSLGRGENIQYF. Full variable domain (outside the CDR3, taken from reference TRBV7-9 and TRBJ2-4): DTGVSQNPRHKITKRGQNVTFRCDPISEHNRLYWYRQTLGQGPEFLTYFQNEAQLEKSRLLSDRFSAERPKGSFSTLEIQRTEQGDSAMYLCASSLGRGENIQYFGAGTRLSVL.

The chain combines TRBV2 with TRBJ1-5; TRBD1 might be the D (5 bases). The V and J ends lost 6 bases and 3 bases respectively, with 15 bases between them. The CDR3 is made up of 15 amino acids. Germline-derived CDR1 and CDR2 are SNHLY and FYNNEI. The CDR3 DNA follows: TGTGCCAGCAGGTCCTCGGGGGAATTCAATCAGCCCCAGCATTTT. It encodes CASRSSGEFNQPQHF.

This clone is a singleton in its sample. V gene TRBV7-2 combines with J gene TRBJ2-5; tentatively, D is TRBD1 (6 bases). Trimming shortened V by 3 bases and J by 5 bases, and 16 bases separated the two germline ends. The CDR3 sequence is 15 residues long. The germline CDR1 and CDR2 sequences are SGHTA and FQGNSA. The CDR3 reads CASSLGRGWGETQYF. DNA for the CDR3: TGTGCCAGCAGCTTGGGCAGGGGCTGGGGGGAGACCCAGTACTTC.

The rearrangement uses TRBV2 and TRBJ2-1; the match to TRBD2 covers 15 bases. The CDR3 length is 16 residues. Germline V lookup: CDR1 SNHLY, CDR2 FYNNEI. With 6 bases clipped from V and 5 bases from J, the junction kept 5 bases outside the gene matches. In nucleotides, the CDR3 is TGTGCCAGCAGGGGGACTAGCGGGAGGTATGACAATGAGCAGTTCTTC. Translating it yields CASRGTSGRYDNEQFF.

The chain links TRBV9 to TRBJ2-2; no firm D call. The V gene lost 3 bases and the J gene lost 5 bases, with 5 bases spanning the gap. The CDR3 is made up of 12 amino acids. CDR1 and CDR2 (germline): SGDLS, YYNGEE. CDR3 sequence (DNA): TGTGCCAGCAGCGAATATACCGGGGAGCTGTTTTTT. Protein: CASSEYTGELFF. Drawing the rest from reference TRBV9 and TRBJ2-2, the complete variable domain is DSGVTQTPKHLITATGQRVTLRCSPRSGDLSVYWYQQSLDQGLQFLIQYYNGEERAKGNILERFSAQQFPDLHSELNLSSLELGDSALYFCASSEYTGELFFGEGSRLTVL.

V gene TRBV28 combines with J gene TRBJ1-4; D unclear. This CDR3 is built from 11 residues. Germline lookup yields CDR1 MDHEN and CDR2 SYDVKM. Deletions cut 4 bases from V and 13 bases from J, with 10 bases between. The CDR3 region is CASSYGRRLFF. CDR3 sequence (DNA): TGTGCCAGCAGTTATGGCAGAAGACTGTTTTTT.

The chain couples TRBV6-1 to TRBJ2-2; 8 bases match TRBD2. Germline lookup yields CDR1 MNHNS and CDR2 SASEGT. This CDR3 comprises 16 residues. The ends lost 4 bases at V and 1 base at J; junction bases unmatched: 5. The chain's CDR3 is CASSAKSGGNTGELFF. As DNA, the CDR3 is TGTGCCAGCAGTGCCAAGAGCGGGGGGAACACCGGGGAGCTGTTTTTT.

CDR3 residues: CASSSPPLAGGNYEQYF. The CDR3 nucleotides are TGTGCCAGCAGCTCCCCACCGCTAGCGGGAGGGAACTACGAGCAGTACTTC. The rearrangement links TRBV5-4 to TRBJ2-7; 12 bases align to TRBD2. Germline trimming cut 3 bases from V and 3 bases from J; bases unmatched to any gene: 10. Germline V gives CDR1 SGHNT, CDR2 YYREEE (reference sequence). The CDR3 loop spans 17 amino acids.

The chain recombines TRBV19 with TRBJ2-2; 7 bases agree with TRBD2. Germline V gene lookup returns CDR1 LNHDA and CDR2 SQIVND (reference sequence). Losses at the gene ends were 5 bases for V and 13 bases for J; bases not matched to a gene: 10. There are 13 residues in the CDR3. The CDR3 is CASSPNPGGRLFF. The CDR3 nucleotides read TGTGCCAGTAGTCCCAACCCCGGGGGGAGGCTGTTTTTT.

The chain is built from TRBV5-5 and TRBJ2-3, with TRBD2 matching 7 bases. This CDR3 has 18 residues. Unmatched junction bases numbered 15, after V lost 0 bases and J lost 5 bases. Germline V gene sequence: CDR1 SGHKS, CDR2 YYEKEE (reference sequence). In DNA, the CDR3 is TGTGCCAGCAGCTTGGGGACTAGTCACATCCCCCAGAGAGATACGCAGTATTTT. Translation: CASSLGTSHIPQRDTQYF.

This clone was seen a single time. The chain combines TRBV27 with TRBJ2-5, with D hard to call. CDR1 and CDR2 (germline): MNHEY, SMNVEV (reference sequence). Between the trimmed V and J ends, which lost 10 bases and 5 bases, there was a span of 17 bases. The CDR3 is 13 residues long. This CDR3 is CAIKDSRRETQYF. The CDR3 bases are TGTGCCATAAAAGACTCTCGGCGGGAGACCCAGTACTTC.

The chain is built from TRBV19 and TRBJ2-7, with D possibly being TRBD2 (5 bases). Per germline, CDR1 LNHDA and CDR2 SQIVND (reference sequence). The CDR3 covers 14 residues. The V end was cut by 7 bases, the J end by 2 bases, with 15 bases between. CDR3 nucleotides: TGTGCCAGTAAACAGACTACGGGAACCTACGAGCAGTACTTC. Encoded protein: CASKQTTGTYEQYF.

The rearrangement links TRBV18 to TRBJ2-7, with D maybe TRBD1 (6 bases). The CDR3 is made up of 13 amino acids. Germline V gives CDR1 KGHSH, CDR2 LQKENI. Trimming removed 5 bases at V and 2 bases at J, with 10 bases between. The CDR3 sequence: CASSSGTPYEQYF. CDR3 in DNA: TGTGCCAGCTCATCCGGGACACCCTACGAGCAGTACTTC.